This passage covers 15 T cell receptor beta chains from one sample sequenced in a study of cytomegalovirus exposure and HLA in healthy donors. Primers included in the PCR were 60 Vbeta and 13 Jbeta primers. TCRdb keeps only in-frame clones here, not all; method: immunoSEQ multiplex PCR. The sample holds 150,000 to 200,000 clones. Sequencing was done on a sample of PBMCs. These receptors were obtained from a man aged 30-40 years in good health and CMV-seronegative.

CDR3 sequence (DNA): TGTGCCAGCAGTTACGGCCCAATGAACACTGAAGCTTTCTTT. This encodes CASSYGPMNTEAFF. The rearrangement uses TRBV6-5 and TRBJ1-1; D remains unclear. The CDR3 runs 14 residues. In germline, CDR1 is MNHEY, CDR2 SVGAGI. V gave up 2 bases and J gave up 0 bases, with 7 bases separating them.

This chain uses TRBV7-8 with TRBJ2-1; 7 bases line up with TRBD1. The CDR3 totals 14 residues. Per the germline V gene, CDR1 is SGHVS and CDR2 is FQNEAQ. V was pared by 3 bases and J by 2 bases, with 1 base of the junction left unmatched. In nucleotides, the CDR3 is TGTGCCAGCAGCTTGGGACAGACCTACAATGAGCAGTTCTTC. Translated, it gives CASSLGQTYNEQFF.

As regards this clone: Germline is not matched at one junction end, which may reflect a read error. The chain is built from TRBV4-2 and TRBJ2-7; TRBD1 aligns across 10 bases. Germline CDR1 is LGHNA and CDR2 is YNFKEQ. This CDR3 region has 12 residues. The CDR3 region has the DNA TGTGCCAGCAGCCATGACAGGGGGCGCCTAGACTTC. This encodes CASSHDRGRLDF.

The CDR3 loop is CASSLTRNGQPQHF. CDR3 in DNA: TGTGCCAGCAGCTTGACCAGGAATGGCCAGCCCCAGCATTTT. The genes are TRBV5-6 and TRBJ1-5; unclear D gene. CDR1 is SGHDT and CDR2 is YYEEEE in the germline V gene. The CDR3 loop spans 14 amino acids. V was pared by 1 base and J by 7 bases, with 12 bases between. The variable domain in full, completed from reference TRBV5-6 and TRBJ1-5, reads DAGVTQSPTHLIKTRGQQVTLRCSPKSGHDTVSWYQQALGQGPQFIFQYYEEEERQRGNFPDRFSGHQFPNYSSELNVNALLLGDSALYLCASSLTRNGQPQHFGDGTRLSIL.

This rearrangement joins TRBV15 to TRBJ2-2; a possible D gene is TRBD2 (6 bases). The CDR3 is made up of 17 amino acids. V dropped 0 bases and J dropped 6 bases, with 17 bases sitting between them. Germline CDR1 reads LNHNV; CDR2 reads YYDKDF (reference sequence). DNA for the CDR3: TGTGCCACCAGCAGAGATAGTGCTAGCGTTGCGCCCGGGGAGCTGTTTTTT. Its protein product is CATSRDSASVAPGELFF.

The chain recombines TRBV25-1 with TRBJ2-7, with D perhaps TRBD2 (7 bases). Germline V gives CDR1 MGHDK, CDR2 SYGVNS. The CDR3 is made up of 17 amino acids. V gave up 4 bases and J gave up 0 bases, with 19 bases separating them. CDR3: CASSGPGAGLLSYEQYF. CDR3 DNA sequence: TGTGCCAGCAGTGGGCCGGGGGCGGGACTACTCTCCTACGAGCAGTACTTC.

This chain links TRBV19 with TRBJ2-7; maybe TRBD1 (6 bases). V dropped 9 bases and J dropped 4 bases, with 16 bases sitting between them. CDR1 is LNHDA, CDR2 SQIVND, per germline (reference sequence). The CDR3 runs 13 residues. CDR3 in amino acids: CASAGENAYEQYF. The CDR3 nucleotides read TGTGCCAGCGCAGGGGAGAATGCGTACGAGCAGTACTTC.

The chain carries TRBV10-1 and TRBJ2-4; D possibly corresponds to TRBD2 (6 bases). V was clipped by 4 bases and J by 6 bases, with 10 bases between them. The CDR3 has 13 amino acids. CDR1 and CDR2 (germline): WNHNN, SYGVQD (reference sequence). The CDR3 region has the DNA TGCGCCAGCAGTGCTAGCGTCGGAAACATTCAGTACTTC. It encodes CASSASVGNIQYF.

The V gene is TRBV29-1, the J gene TRBJ1-2; D possibly corresponds to TRBD1 (5 bases). The V end lost 4 bases, the J end lost 3 bases, and 21 bases lay between the germline ends. The CDR3 consists of 16 residues. CDR1 is SQVTM, CDR2 ANQGSEA, per germline. The CDR3 spells CSVGGVAGATHYGYTF. Written as DNA, the CDR3 is TGCAGCGTTGGGGGGGTGGCAGGAGCAACGCACTATGGCTACACCTTC.

The rearrangement joins TRBV6-5 to TRBJ1-2, with 10 bases that match TRBD1. This CDR3 has 13 amino acids. V was clipped by 6 bases and J by 4 bases; unmatched bases: 2. The V gene's germline CDR1 is MNHEY and CDR2 SVGAGI. CDR3 loop: CASRRQGAYGYTF. CDR3 coding DNA: TGTGCCAGCAGAAGACAGGGGGCCTATGGCTACACCTTC.

V gene TRBV5-5 combines with J gene TRBJ2-5; D is possibly TRBD1 (6 bases). With the DNA end fitting TRBJ2-7 better, the J assignment may be wrong. The CDR3 runs 14 residues. Germline CDR1 SGHKS, CDR2 YYEKEE (reference sequence). The DNA for the CDR3 is TGTGCCAGCAGCTTTAGGGGGTACTCCTACGAGCAGTACTTC. Amino acid sequence: CASSFRGYSYEQYF.

The V and J genes are TRBV2 and TRBJ2-3; 13 bases fit TRBD2. Per the germline V gene, CDR1 is SNHLY and CDR2 is FYNNEI. With V trimmed by 5 bases and J by 5 bases, 7 bases remained unmatched. The length of the CDR3 is 16 residues. The CDR3 DNA follows: TGTGCCAGCAGTCTACTAGCGGGAGGGCCGGGAGATACGCAGTATTTT. Amino acid sequence: CASSLLAGGPGDTQYF. The variable domain in full, with the rest retrieved from reference TRBV2 and TRBJ2-3, is EPEVTQTPSHQVTQMGQEVILRCVPISNHLYFYWYRQILGQKVEFLVSFYNNEISEKSEIFDDQFSVERPDGSNFTLKIRSTKLEDSAMYFCASSLLAGGPGDTQYFGPGTRLTVL.

CDR3 nucleotide sequence: TGTGCCAGCAGCTTAGCGACAGGGGTAGGCACTGAAGCTTTCTTT. Protein: CASSLATGVGTEAFF. The rearrangement links TRBV7-2 to TRBJ1-1, with 8 nucleotides matching TRBD1. Per germline, CDR1 SGHTA and CDR2 FQGNSA. With 0 bases clipped from V and 4 bases from J, the junction kept 4 bases outside the gene matches. The length of the CDR3 is 15 residues.

The V gene is TRBV30, the J gene TRBJ2-7; tentatively, D is TRBD2 (6 bases). The V end lost 5 bases, the J end lost 2 bases, and 16 bases lay between the germline ends. The CDR3 sequence is 14 residues long. CDR1 GTSNPN and CDR2 SVGIG come from the germline V gene (reference sequence). Here the CDR3 DNA reads TGTGCCTGGGAGAGGGCGGGAACCACCTACGAGCAGTACTTC. Residues: CAWERAGTTYEQYF.

The CDR3 DNA is TGTGCCAGCAGCTTAGAATTGCCTCGAGGGACCCAGTACTTC. Its translation: CASSLELPRGTQYF. This chain connects TRBV7-9 to TRBJ2-5, with D uncertain. In germline, CDR1 is SEHNR, CDR2 FQNEAQ (reference sequence). Trimming took 1 base from V and 7 from J, leaving 13 bases between them. The CDR3 contains 14 residues.